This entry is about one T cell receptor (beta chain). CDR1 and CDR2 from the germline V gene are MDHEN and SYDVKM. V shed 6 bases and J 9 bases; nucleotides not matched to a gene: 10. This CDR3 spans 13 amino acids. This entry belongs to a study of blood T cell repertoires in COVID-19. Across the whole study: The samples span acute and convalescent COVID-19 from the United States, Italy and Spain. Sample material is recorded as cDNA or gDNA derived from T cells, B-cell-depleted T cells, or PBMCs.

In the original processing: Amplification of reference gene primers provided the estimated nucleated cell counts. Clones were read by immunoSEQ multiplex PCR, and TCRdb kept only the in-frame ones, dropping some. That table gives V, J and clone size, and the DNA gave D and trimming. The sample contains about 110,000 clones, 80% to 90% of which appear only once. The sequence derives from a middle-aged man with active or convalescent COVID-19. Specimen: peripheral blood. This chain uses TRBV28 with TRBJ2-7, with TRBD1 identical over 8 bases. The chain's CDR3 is CASSSGGAPTQYF. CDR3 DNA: TGTGCCAGCAGCTCAGGGGGCGCCCCGACGCAGTACTTC. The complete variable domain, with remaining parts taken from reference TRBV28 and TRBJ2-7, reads DVKVTQSSRYLVKRTGEKVFLECVQDMDHENMFWYRQDPGLGLRLIYFSYDVKMKEKGDIPEGYSVSREKKERFSLILESASTNQTSMYLCASSSGGAPTQYFGPGTRLTVT.